This paragraph covers one T cell receptor (beta chain) sequence. Other DNA variants within this sample encode the same CDR3. The data belong to a study of shared clonotypes between healthy human individuals. V was cut by 5 bases and J by 0 bases, with 5 bases left in between. The CDR3 sequence is 12 residues long. Per the germline V gene, CDR1 is GTSNPN and CDR2 is SVGIG (reference sequence). Profiled with immunoSEQ multiplex PCR; TCRdb holds only in-frame clones, not every one. The profile shows about 2.4 million clones, 93% of them singletons. The source of this sequence is a man aged 18-30 years in good health. Some clones in this sample may be carry-over from other donors' samples. Sequences were obtained from naive CD4+ T cells from PBMCs. The subset denotes: CD45RA+ positively selected. This rearrangement joins TRBV30 to TRBJ1-3; D remains unclear. This CDR3 reads CAWGSSGNTIYF. The CDR3 nucleotides are TGTGCCTGGGGGAGCTCTGGAAACACCATATATTTT.